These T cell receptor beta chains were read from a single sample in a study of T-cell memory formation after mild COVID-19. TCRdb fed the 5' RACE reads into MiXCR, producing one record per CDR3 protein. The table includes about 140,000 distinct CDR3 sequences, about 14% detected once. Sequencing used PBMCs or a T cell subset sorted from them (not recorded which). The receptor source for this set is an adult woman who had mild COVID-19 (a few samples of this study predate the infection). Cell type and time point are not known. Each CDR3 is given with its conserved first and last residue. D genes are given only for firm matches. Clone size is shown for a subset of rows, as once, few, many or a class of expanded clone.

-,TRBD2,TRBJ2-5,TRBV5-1,CASSLPAGAQETQYF,TGCGCCAGCAGCTTGCCAGCGGGAGCGCAAGAGACCCAGTACTTC
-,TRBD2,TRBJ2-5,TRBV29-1,CSILGPLAEETQYF,TGCAGCATCCTCGGTCCTCTAGCGGAAGAGACCCAGTACTTC
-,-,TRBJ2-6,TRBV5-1,CASSLVESRVPLSPSGANVLTF,TGCGCCAGCAGCTTGGTGGAGAGCAGGGTCCCTCTCTCTCCGTCTGGGGCCAACGTCCTGACTTTC
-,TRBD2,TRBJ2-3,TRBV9,CASSAIAGGGTDTQYF,TGTGCCAGCAGCGCTATAGCGGGAGGGGGCACAGATACGCAGTATTTT
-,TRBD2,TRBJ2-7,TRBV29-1,CSVDSGTNYEQYF,TGCAGCGTGGATAGCGGGACAAACTACGAGCAGTACTTC
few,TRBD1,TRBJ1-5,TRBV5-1,CASSLSGGAGQPQHF,TGCGCCAGCAGCTTGTCAGGGGGCGCGGGTCAGCCCCAGCATTTT
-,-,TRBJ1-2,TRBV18,CASSPPLRANYGYTF,TGTGCCAGCTCACCTCCCCTGAGGGCTAACTATGGCTACACCTTC
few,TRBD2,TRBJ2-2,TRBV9,CASSVGGLAYGELFF,TGTGCCAGCAGCGTCGGGGGACTAGCGTACGGGGAGCTGTTTTTT
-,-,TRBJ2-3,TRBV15,CATSRGPKGVGTQYF,TGTGCCACCAGCAGAGGCCCCAAGGGGGTAGGTACGCAGTATTTT
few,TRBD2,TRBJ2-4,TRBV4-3,CASSQDLPAGMEMGKNIQYF,TGCGCCAGCAGCCAAGATCTCCCAGCGGGAATGGAGATGGGCAAAAACATTCAGTACTTC
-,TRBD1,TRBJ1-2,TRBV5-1,CASSLRTGDISNYGYTF,TGCGCCAGCAGCTTGCGGACAGGGGACATTTCTAACTATGGCTACACCTTC
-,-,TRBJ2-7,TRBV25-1,CASSPGKAYEQYF,TGTGCCAGCAGTCCAGGGAAGGCCTACGAGCAGTACTTC
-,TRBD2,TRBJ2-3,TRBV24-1,CATSDLGLGIDTQYF,TGTGCCACCAGTGACCTGGGACTAGGGATAGATACGCAGTATTTT
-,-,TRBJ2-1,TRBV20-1,CSVQLVHEQFF,TGCAGTGTCCAGCTAGTGCATGAGCAGTTCTTC
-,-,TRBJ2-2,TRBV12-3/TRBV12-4,CASTPDGRNTGELFF,TGTGCCAGCACCCCGGACGGACGTAACACCGGGGAGCTGTTTTTT
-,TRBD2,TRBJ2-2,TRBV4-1,CASSQEGGSGELFF,TGCGCCAGCAGCCAAGAGGGCGGGAGCGGGGAGCTGTTTTTT
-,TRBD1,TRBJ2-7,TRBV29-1,CSVPAGTGDNYEQYF,TGCAGCGTTCCCGCGGGGACAGGGGATAACTACGAGCAGTACTTC
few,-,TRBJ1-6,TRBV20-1,CSAPSHNSPLHF,TGCAGTGCACCTTCTCATAATTCACCCCTCCACTTT
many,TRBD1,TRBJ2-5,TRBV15,CATSRTTGGLETQYF,TGTGCCACCAGCAGAACTACAGGGGGCTTAGAGACCCAGTACTTC
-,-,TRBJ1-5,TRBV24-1,CATSENGRHYHQPQHF,TGTGCCACCAGTGAAAATGGCAGGCACTACCATCAGCCCCAGCATTTT
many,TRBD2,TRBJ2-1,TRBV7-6,CASSQLAGGRPEQFF,TGTGCCAGCAGCCAGCTAGCGGGGGGGCGTCCTGAGCAGTTCTTC
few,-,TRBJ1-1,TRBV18,CASSPPANTEAFF,TGTGCCAGCTCACCACCGGCGAACACTGAAGCTTTCTTT
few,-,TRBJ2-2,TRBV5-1,CASSLKGGELFF,TGCGCCAGCAGCTTGAAGGGCGGGGAGCTGTTTTTT
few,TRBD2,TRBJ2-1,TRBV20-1,CSAREELAGPISYNEQFF,TGCAGTGCTAGAGAAGAACTAGCGGGACCGATCTCCTACAATGAGCAGTTCTTC
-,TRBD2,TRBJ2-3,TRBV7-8,CASSLSGSSPDTQYF,TGTGCCAGCAGCCTTAGCGGGAGCAGTCCAGATACGCAGTATTTT
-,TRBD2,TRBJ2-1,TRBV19,CASSIIAGVRDEQFF,TGTGCCAGTAGTATAATAGCGGGAGTTAGGGATGAGCAGTTCTTC
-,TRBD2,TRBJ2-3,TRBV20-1,CSARNQREWGTDTQYF,TGCAGTGCTAGGAACCAGCGGGAGTGGGGCACAGATACGCAGTATTTT
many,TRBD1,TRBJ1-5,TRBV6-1,CASSLQGGQPQHF,TGTGCCAGCAGCTTACAGGGGGGGCAGCCCCAGCATTTT
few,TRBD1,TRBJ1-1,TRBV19,CASNPTGVMSEAFF,TGTGCCAGTAACCCGACAGGGGTTATGTCTGAAGCTTTCTTT
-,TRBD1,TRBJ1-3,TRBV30,CAWTTGVDTIYF,TGTGCCTGGACTACAGGGGTTGACACCATATATTTT
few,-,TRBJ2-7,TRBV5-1,CASSLADGPSYEQYF,TGCGCCAGCAGCTTGGCGGACGGACCCTCCTACGAGCAGTACTTC
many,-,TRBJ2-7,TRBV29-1,CSATGTSYEQYF,TGCAGCGCTACCGGGACAAGCTACGAGCAGTACTTC
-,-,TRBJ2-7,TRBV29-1,CSVVGSDYEQYF,TGCAGCGTTGTAGGGAGTGACTACGAGCAGTACTTC
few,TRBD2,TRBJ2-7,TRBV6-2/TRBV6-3,CASSYPVWTSGGSYEQYF,TGTGCCAGCAGTTACCCCGTGTGGACTAGCGGGGGCTCCTACGAGCAGTACTTC
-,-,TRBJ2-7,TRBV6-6,CASSWGRSYEQYF,TGTGCCAGCAGCTGGGGAAGGTCCTACGAGCAGTACTTC
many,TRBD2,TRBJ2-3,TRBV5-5,CASSWQREPDTQYF,TGTGCCAGCAGCTGGCAGCGGGAGCCAGATACGCAGTATTTT
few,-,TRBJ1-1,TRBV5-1,CASSEQGNTEAFF,TGCGCCAGCAGCGAACAGGGGAACACTGAAGCTTTCTTT
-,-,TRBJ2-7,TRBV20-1,CSASDGRVYEQYF,TGCAGTGCTTCCGACGGGCGGGTCTACGAGCAGTACTTC
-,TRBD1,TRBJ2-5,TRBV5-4,CASSRGTEQETQYF,TGTGCCAGCAGCCGTGGGACAGAGCAGGAGACCCAGTACTTC
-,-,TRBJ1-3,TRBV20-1,CSARAPASSGNTIYF,TGCAGTGCTAGGGCCCCGGCAAGCTCTGGAAACACCATATATTTT
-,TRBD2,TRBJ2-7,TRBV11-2,CASSYLQGTSASSYEQYF,TGTGCCAGCAGCTATCTACAAGGGACTAGCGCAAGCTCCTACGAGCAGTACTTC
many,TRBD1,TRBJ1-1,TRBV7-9,CASSSPDRTAGTFF,TGTGCCAGCAGCTCCCCGGACAGGACCGCCGGAACTTTCTTT
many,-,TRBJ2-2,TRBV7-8,CASSLATGGITGELFF,TGTGCCAGCAGCTTAGCGACAGGCGGGATCACCGGGGAGCTGTTTTTT
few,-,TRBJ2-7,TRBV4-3,CASSQVVGAPYEQYF,TGCGCCAGCAGCCAAGTTGTGGGGGCCCCTTACGAGCAGTACTTC
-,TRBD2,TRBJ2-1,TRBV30,CAWRTTSGEEQFF,TGTGCCTGGAGGACGACTAGCGGGGAAGAGCAGTTCTTC
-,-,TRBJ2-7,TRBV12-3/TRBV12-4,CASKRTVGSYEQYF,TGTGCCAGCAAAAGGACGGTGGGGAGCTACGAGCAGTACTTC